This TCR beta chain was sequenced for a study of T cells in localized non-small cell lung cancer. Study-level results: Tumor trailed uninvolved adjacent lung in T cell clonality, which peaked there.

The CDR3 sequence is 13 residues long. The V gene lost 5 bases and the J gene lost 1 base, with 8 bases spanning the gap. Germline CDR1 is SGHTA and CDR2 is FQGNSA. Generated by immunoSEQ multiplex PCR, the TCRdb table keeps only in-frame clones and is missing some. This sample has around 48,000 clones; 70% to 85% occur once, and the top ten carry 17%. Notes on this clone: Its antigen is unidentified.

The clonotype was recovered from a man aged 35 to 69 with stage I squamous cell lung carcinoma. The genes are TRBV7-2 and TRBJ2-5; D uncertain. Sample: peripheral blood, taken before any cancer treatment. This CDR3 is CASSPVVQETQYF. The CDR3 DNA reads TGTGCCAGCAGCCCGGTGGTCCAAGAGACCCAGTACTTC.